A single sample is the source of the 20 T cell receptor beta chains below, sequenced in a study of shared clonotypes between healthy human individuals. Only CD45RO-negative cells positively selected for CCR7 counted as naive CD8 cells, so terminally differentiated effector memory CD45RA+ cells were excluded. Sequenced by immunoSEQ multiplex PCR; TCRdb stores in-frame clones only, minus some. Among roughly 2,000,000 clones listed, 93% were seen once. Sequenced input: naive CD8+ T cells from PBMCs. These TCRs come from a man aged 18-30 years in good health. Some clones in this sample may be carry-over from other donors' samples.

In nucleotides, the CDR3 is TGTGCCAGCAGTGACAGGGGACTAGCGGAAGGCTACGAGCAGTACTTC. Protein: CASSDRGLAEGYEQYF. This sequence joins TRBV2 and TRBJ2-7; 11 bases are a match to TRBD2. V gave up 3 bases and J gave up 3 bases; unmatched junction bases: 7. The CDR3 has 16 residues. Looked up from germline, CDR1 is SNHLY and CDR2 is FYNNEI.

The chain recombines TRBV4-1 with TRBJ2-3; 11 nucleotides agree with TRBD1. CDR1 is MGHRA and CDR2 is YSYEKL in the germline V gene. The CDR3 has 20 amino acids. The ends lost 5 bases at V and 0 bases at J; junction bases unmatched: 16. CDR3 protein: CASSDRDRGFGGPSTDTQYF. The CDR3 nucleotides read TGCGCCAGCAGCGACCGGGACAGGGGGTTCGGCGGGCCCAGCACAGATACGCAGTATTTT.

The CDR3 sequence is CAISENGDTEAFF. DNA of the CDR3: TGTGCCATCAGTGAGAACGGAGACACTGAAGCTTTCTTT. The genes are TRBV10-3 and TRBJ1-1; D unclear. CDR3 length: 13 amino acids. The V gene lost 2 bases and the J gene lost 3 bases, with 7 bases spanning the gap. CDR1 and CDR2 from the germline V gene are ENHRY and SYGVKD.

The V call is TRBV15, the J call TRBJ2-1; the D gene is possibly TRBD2 (5 bases). Germline V lookup: CDR1 LNHNV, CDR2 YYDKDF (reference sequence). The CDR3 runs to 13 residues. V was clipped by 0 bases and J by 13 bases, with 13 bases between them. The CDR3 loop reads CATSRDSVPPQFF. The DNA of the CDR3 is TGTGCCACCAGCAGAGATAGCGTCCCCCCACAGTTCTTC.

The chain employs TRBV5-1 and TRBJ2-5; 7 bases are shared with TRBD1. Trimming removed 3 bases from V and 0 bases from J; junction bases left unmatched: 5. This CDR3 is 15 amino acids long. The germline V gene encodes CDR1 SGHRS and CDR2 YFSETQ. The CDR3 nucleotides are TGCGCCAGCAGCTCCCGACAGGGAAACCAAGAGACCCAGTACTTC. As protein: CASSSRQGNQETQYF.

The chain joins TRBV14 to TRBJ2-7; TRBD1 is a possible D gene (6 bases). This CDR3 comprises 12 residues. The germline V and J ends were trimmed by 5 bases and 4 bases, with 9 bases remaining between them. CDR1 is SGHDN and CDR2 is FVKESK in the germline V gene. CDR3 in amino acids: CASSKQGYEQYF. In DNA form, the CDR3 reads TGTGCCAGCAGCAAACAGGGTTACGAGCAGTACTTC.

The chain carries TRBV6-6 and TRBJ1-4; 8 nucleotides agree with TRBD1. Germline V lookup: CDR1 MNHNY, CDR2 SVGAGI (reference sequence). The CDR3 covers 16 residues. With V trimmed by 3 bases and J by 6 bases, 9 bases remained unmatched. Written as DNA, the CDR3 is TGTGCCAGCAGTTATCTTAGACAGGGGAGGGATGAAAAACTGTTTTTT. This gives the protein CASSYLRQGRDEKLFF.

The rearrangement joins TRBV27 to TRBJ1-4; D uncertain. This CDR3 has 14 amino acids. CDR1 and CDR2 (germline): MNHEY, SMNVEV (reference sequence). The ends were cut back, 3 bases at V and 4 bases at J, with 9 bases in the middle. The CDR3 loop is CASSFWGDNEKLFF. The DNA for the CDR3 is TGTGCCAGCAGTTTCTGGGGAGATAATGAAAAACTGTTTTTT.

This clone was recorded only once. The chain uses TRBV27 and TRBJ2-1; 7 bases agree with TRBD2. J lost 2 bases, V lost 5 bases, and 3 bases had no gene match. This CDR3 has 14 amino acids. Germline assignment: CDR1 MNHEY and CDR2 SMNVEV (reference sequence). In DNA form, the CDR3 reads TGTGCCAGCAGTACTAGCGTGGCCTACAATGAGCAGTTCTTC. Its protein is CASSTSVAYNEQFF.

Comments on this clone: The sample carries other DNA sequences with the same CDR3. The chain recombines TRBV29-1 with TRBJ2-7, with D maybe TRBD2 (6 bases). Germline V gene lookup returns CDR1 SQVTM and CDR2 ANQGSEA. Trimming pared 4 bases from V and 7 bases from J, leaving 14 bases between. The CDR3 consists of 12 residues. CDR3 sequence: CSVVWGTGEQYF. In DNA form, the CDR3 reads TGCAGCGTTGTTTGGGGGACTGGAGAGCAGTACTTC.

The chain has TRBV19 and TRBJ2-3, with 8 bases fitting TRBD2. After removal of 1 base from V and 0 bases from J, the junction contained 6 bases not matched to a gene. Germline assignment: CDR1 LNHDA and CDR2 SQIVND (reference sequence). The CDR3 runs 17 residues. DNA for the CDR3: TGTGCCAGTAGTATAGGACATAGCGGGAAAAGCACAGATACGCAGTATTTT. This gives the protein CASSIGHSGKSTDTQYF. Full variable domain (outside the CDR3, taken from reference TRBV19 and TRBJ2-3): DGGITQSPKYLFRKEGQNVTLSCEQNLNHDAMYWYRQDPGQGLRLIYYSQIVNDFQKGDIAEGYSVSREKKESFPLTVTSAQKNPTAFYLCASSIGHSGKSTDTQYFGPGTRLTVL.

The V and J genes are TRBV6-1 and TRBJ1-5, with unresolved D. The germline V and J ends were trimmed by 1 base and 9 bases, with 4 bases remaining between them. The germline gives CDR1 MNHNS, CDR2 SASEGT. This CDR3 comprises 11 residues. This CDR3 is CASSEGWPQHF. CDR3 nucleotide sequence: TGTGCCAGCAGTGAAGGGTGGCCCCAGCATTTT.

The V and J genes are TRBV7-9 and TRBJ2-5; D unclear. Trimming removed 0 bases from V and 7 bases from J, with 9 bases in between. This CDR3 is built from 13 residues. Germline CDR1 is SEHNR and CDR2 is FQNEAQ (reference sequence). The CDR3 loop reads CASSLAGDGTQYF. CDR3 nucleotide sequence: TGTGCCAGCAGCTTAGCAGGCGACGGGACCCAGTACTTC.

This clone has only one observation. This sample also contains other DNA sequences that code for the same CDR3. The chain is built from TRBV19 and TRBJ2-7; 9 bases are a match to TRBD1. The V and J ends lost 4 bases and 2 bases, in that order; junction bases with no gene match: 3. Germline CDR1 is LNHDA and CDR2 is SQIVND (reference sequence). The CDR3 spans 14 residues. CDR3 DNA: TGTGCCAGTAGTACAGGACAGGGGCCCTACGAGCAGTACTTC. Amino acid sequence: CASSTGQGPYEQYF.

This rearrangement joins TRBV29-1 to TRBJ2-7; 7 positions agree with TRBD1. The CDR3 totals 14 residues. V lost 3 bases to trimming and J lost 2 bases; unmatched junction nucleotides: 7. Germline CDR1 and CDR2: SQVTM and ANQGSEA. The CDR3 DNA reads TGCAGCGTTGATACAGGGGATTCCCCCTACGAGCAGTACTTC. Protein: CSVDTGDSPYEQYF.

The chain couples TRBV15 to TRBJ2-7, with D possibly being TRBD2 (5 bases). V lost 4 bases and J 5 bases, leaving 21 bases between the germline ends. The CDR3 totals 16 residues. Looked up from germline, CDR1 is LNHNV and CDR2 is YYDKDF (reference sequence). The DNA for the CDR3 is TGTGCCACCAGCACCCAGGACGGAAGGGAGATAGACGAGCAGTACTTC. Protein product: CATSTQDGREIDEQYF.

The chain joins TRBV4-2 to TRBJ2-2, with 8 bases identical to TRBD2. There are 17 residues in the CDR3. With 4 bases clipped from V and 5 bases from J, the junction kept 12 bases outside the gene matches. The germline CDR1 and CDR2 sequences are LGHNA and YNFKEQ. The CDR3 region has the DNA TGTGCCAGCAGCCTTGCGAAGCGGGAGTCTTATACCGGGGAGCTGTTTTTT. This codes for CASSLAKRESYTGELFF.

CDR3 in DNA: TGTGCCAGCAGTTACGATCGAGGGGCTGAAGCTTTCTTT. Its protein is CASSYDRGAEAFF. The rearrangement uses TRBV6-5 and TRBJ1-1, with TRBD1 as a possible D gene (5 bases). This CDR3 is built from 13 residues. Germline loops: CDR1 MNHEY, CDR2 SVGAGI. V lost 2 bases and J lost 6, with 10 bases in between.

The chain joins TRBV7-2 to TRBJ2-5; either TRBD1 or TRBD2 may supply D (5 bases each). Trimming cost V 4 bases and J 5 bases, with 17 bases left between them. The V gene's germline CDR1 is SGHTA and CDR2 FQGNSA. The CDR3 covers 15 residues. CDR3: CASSSHVGRGETQYF. In nucleotides, the CDR3 is TGTGCCAGCAGCTCACACGTGGGGCGAGGGGAGACCCAGTACTTC.

The chain uses TRBV6-5 and TRBJ1-2; D is uncertain. V was cut by 0 bases and J by 7 bases, with 15 bases left in between. Germline V lookup: CDR1 MNHEY, CDR2 SVGAGI. The CDR3 spans 15 residues. CDR3 sequence (DNA): TGTGCCAGCAGTTACTCGGTCCTCAGCCCGATTGGCTACACCTTC. This sequence encodes CASSYSVLSPIGYTF.